This T cell receptor (beta chain) is drawn from a study of cytomegalovirus exposure and HLA in healthy donors. The study's findings and limits: For most TCR beta V segments, an earlier analysis put the productive rate at about 87% or about 30% of the time. CMV serostatus was the only recorded immune exposure for donors.

The CDR3 runs 16 residues. The germline V gene encodes CDR1 SGHVS and CDR2 FNYEAQ. Between the trimmed V and J ends, which lost 5 bases and 4 bases, there was a span of 18 bases. As to this clone: Its target is not known.

It was with 60 Vbeta and 13 Jbeta primers that the PCR ran. Generated by immunoSEQ multiplex PCR, the TCRdb table keeps only in-frame clones and is missing some. The sample carries fewer than 200,000 clones, approximately 77% recorded once. Healthy donors of bone marrow made up the group. There were likely unrecorded immune exposures, though donors were nominally healthy when sampled. V is TRBV7-6 and J is TRBJ1-3; a possible D gene is TRBD1 (6 bases). The sequence derives from a female donor in good health and CMV-seronegative. Source material: PBMCs. The CDR3 protein is CASSPTGNSAGNTIYF. CDR3 bases: TGTGCCAGCAGCCCAACAGGGAACTCGGCGGGAAACACCATATATTTT.